Below, 30 T cell receptor beta chains from the same sample are listed, as sequenced in a study of response to subunit inactivated influenza vaccine. MiXCR was run by TCRdb on the RT-PCR reads, yielding one entry per CDR3 protein. Seen here are 560,000 or so distinct CDR3 sequences, 6.5% to 8% observed once, and the top ten hold 10% to 15%. The source material was PBMCs from blood, sampled roughly 24 months after vaccination. The receptors here all came from a man aged 45 to 70 who received an inactivated influenza vaccine.

This clonotype was observed a few times. This sequence joins TRBV7-2 and TRBJ1-5, with 9 bases identical to TRBD1. Trimming at V came to 6 bases and at J to 1 base, leaving 4 bases not matched to a gene. Germline CDR1 reads SGHTA; CDR2 reads FQGNSA. The CDR3 consists of 15 residues. The CDR3: CASRAGTGSNQPQHF. CDR3 in DNA: TGTGCCAGCAGAGCCGGGACAGGGAGCAATCAGCCCCAGCATTTT.

This clonotype was detected a few times. The gene calls are TRBV11-2 and TRBJ2-1; 7 bases line up with TRBD1. Losses at the gene ends were 5 bases for V and 3 bases for J; bases not matched to a gene: 10. Germline V lookup: CDR1 SGHAT, CDR2 FQNNGV. The CDR3 contains 16 residues. The CDR3 DNA is TGTGCCAGCAGCACTCGGGGACAGATTATCTACAATGAGCAGTTCTTC. It is translated as CASSTRGQIIYNEQFF.

Only a few counts were recorded for this clonotype. The chain carries TRBV9 and TRBJ2-1, with TRBD1 as a possible D gene (6 bases). The CDR3 is 14 amino acids. The germline V and J ends were trimmed by 3 bases and 8 bases, with 15 bases remaining between them. Germline-derived CDR1 and CDR2 are SGDLS and YYNGEE. CDR3 coding DNA: TGTGCCAGCAGCGACAGGGTCTCGCGCGATGAGCAGTTCTTC. Amino acids: CASSDRVSRDEQFF.

At least ten counts were recorded for this clonotype. This sequence joins TRBV12-3 or TRBV12-4 and TRBJ1-2; D uncertain. V was trimmed by 9 bases and J by 2 bases, leaving 10 bases between them. The CDR3 length is 12 residues. The CDR3 coding sequence is TGTGCCAGTCTAGACGCCAACTATGGCTACACCTTC. It yields the protein CASLDANYGYTF.

The sample holds a few counts of this clonotype. The J gene is TRBJ2-1, the V gene TRBV7-9; possibly TRBD1 or TRBD2 for D (5 bases each). V gave up 5 bases and J gave up 6 bases, with 14 bases separating them. The germline V gene has CDR1 SEHNR and CDR2 FQNEAQ (reference sequence). This CDR3 region has 14 residues. CDR3 nucleotides: TGTGCCAGCAGCCCCCGGTTGAGGGGCAATGAGCAGTTCTTC. Translated: CASSPRLRGNEQFF.

The chain recombines TRBV5-1 with TRBJ1-4, with a possible D match to TRBD1 (6 bases). The germline V gene encodes CDR1 SGHRS and CDR2 YFSETQ. Trimming shortened V by 1 base and J by 8 bases, and 18 bases separated the two germline ends. The CDR3 is 16 amino acids. The CDR3 DNA sequence: TGCGCCAGCAGCTTGTTTGGGGGACACCGGGGAGAAAAACTGTTTTTT. This encodes CASSLFGGHRGEKLFF.

This clonotype has a single count. V and J are TRBV7-9 and TRBJ2-1; the match to TRBD2 covers 13 bases. Per the germline V gene, CDR1 is SEHNR and CDR2 is FQNEAQ (reference sequence). The CDR3 is made up of 17 amino acids. The J segment lost 1 base and the V segment lost 5 bases, leaving 5 bases of the junction unmatched. CDR3 coding DNA: TGTGCCAGCAGCCCGGGGACTAGCGGGGAGTCCTACAATGAGCAGTTCTTC. Translation: CASSPGTSGESYNEQFF.

In regard to this clonotype: Sequence at one end of the junction differs from germline and may be a read error. The chain carries TRBV5-1 and TRBJ2-5; TRBD1 agrees at 11 bases. Germline loops: CDR1 SGHRS, CDR2 YFSETQ. The CDR3 is 16 residues long. The CDR3 is CPSSAGTGGMQETQYF. The CDR3 region has the DNA TGCCCCAGCAGCGCGGGGACAGGGGGGATGCAAGAGACCCAGTACTTC.

This chain joins TRBV5-8 and TRBJ1-5; D call uncertain. The germline gives CDR1 SGHTS, CDR2 YDEGEE. CDR3 length: 16 amino acids. V lost 1 base and J 0 bases, leaving 11 bases between the germline ends. This CDR3 is CASSLRSEYSNQPQHF. The DNA for the CDR3 is TGTGCCAGCAGCTTGAGATCAGAATATAGCAATCAGCCCCAGCATTTT.

The chain joins TRBV30 to TRBJ1-4; possible D gene TRBD1, 6 bases. Per germline, CDR1 GTSNPN and CDR2 SVGIG (reference sequence). This CDR3 comprises 14 residues. The V end lost 0 bases, the J end lost 7 bases, and 12 bases lay between the germline ends. CDR3 amino acids: CAWSVPYRVEKLFF. As DNA, the CDR3 is TGTGCCTGGAGTGTACCTTACAGGGTTGAAAAACTGTTTTTT.

This clonotype was detected a few times. The chain couples TRBV4-2 to TRBJ1-2; tentative D call: TRBD1 (5 bases). The CDR3 has 15 amino acids. V dropped 4 bases and J dropped 2 bases, with 14 bases sitting between them. Germline-derived CDR1 and CDR2 are LGHNA and YNFKEQ. CDR3 bases: TGTGCCAGCAGCCCCGGGCCGGGGCAGAACTATGGCTACACCTTC. Translation: CASSPGPGQNYGYTF.

This clonotype was seen many times. The rearrangement joins TRBV7-2 to TRBJ1-5, with 8 bases identical to TRBD1. There are 16 residues in the CDR3. Germline CDR1 SGHTA, CDR2 FQGNSA. Trimming cost V 4 bases and J 3 bases; bases outside gene matches: 8. The CDR3 spells CASSSNRGADNQPQHF. CDR3 DNA: TGTGCCAGCAGCTCAAACAGGGGGGCCGACAATCAGCCCCAGCATTTT.

This clonotype was seen repeatedly, ten times or more. The chain carries TRBV7-8 and TRBJ1-1, with D unclear. The CDR3 spans 16 residues. Per germline, CDR1 SGHVS and CDR2 FQNEAQ. V lost 1 base to trimming and J lost 3 bases, with 15 bases between them. CDR3 residues: CASSLVRIRRDTEAFF. Here the CDR3 DNA reads TGTGCCAGCAGCTTAGTACGCATACGGCGGGACACTGAAGCTTTCTTT.

This clonotype was counted many times. The rearrangement links TRBV25-1 to TRBJ2-6; tentatively, D is TRBD1 (6 bases). Germline assignment: CDR1 MGHDK and CDR2 SYGVNS. This CDR3 region has 12 residues. V lost 11 bases, J lost 2 bases, and 7 bases lay in between. Written as DNA, the CDR3 is TGTGCCGCAGGGGCTGGGGCCAACGTCCTGACTTTC. Amino acids: CAAGAGANVLTF.

The V call is TRBV9, the J call TRBJ1-3; no definite D call. The CDR3 runs to 12 residues. CDR1 and CDR2 (germline): SGDLS, YYNGEE. The ends were cut back, 0 bases at V and 8 bases at J, with 6 bases in the middle. In DNA form, the CDR3 reads TGTGCCAGCAGCGTAGATGCGGACACCATATATTTT. Protein sequence: CASSVDADTIYF.

The chain carries TRBV6-2 or TRBV6-3 and TRBJ2-3, with 9 bases fitting TRBD2. The germline V gene encodes CDR1 MNHEY and CDR2 SVGEGT. Germline trimming cut 6 bases from V and 2 bases from J; bases unmatched to any gene: 3. This CDR3 has 14 residues. CDR3 nucleotides: TGTGCCAGCAGGACTAGCGGCCCCACAGATACGCAGTATTTT. Protein: CASRTSGPTDTQYF.

DNA for the CDR3: TGTGCCAGTAGTATGTATGGAGGTAATCAGCCCCAGCATTTT. Protein: CASSMYGGNQPQHF. The chain joins TRBV19 to TRBJ1-5, with D hard to call. Trimming removed 3 bases from V and 4 bases from J, with 10 bases in between. Germline CDR1 LNHDA, CDR2 SQIVND (reference sequence). The CDR3 sequence is 14 residues long.

V and J are TRBV5-1 and TRBJ2-3; D perhaps matches TRBD2 (7 bases). Germline V gene sequence: CDR1 SGHRS, CDR2 YFSETQ. This CDR3 is built from 14 residues. Trimming left V 5 bases short and J 3 bases short, with 13 bases between. The CDR3 DNA sequence: TGCGCCAGCAGAAGGGGGGGGGAGACAGATACGCAGTATTTT. Translating gives CASRRGGETDTQYF.

This clonotype was observed a few times. The V gene is TRBV10-3, the J gene TRBJ2-2; the D is unclear. The V gene lost 6 bases and the J gene lost 3 bases, with 8 bases spanning the gap. CDR1 and CDR2 (germline): ENHRY, SYGVKD. This CDR3 spans 13 amino acids. CDR3 loop: CAISDGYTGELFF. The CDR3 region has the DNA TGTGCCATCAGCGACGGTTACACCGGGGAGCTGTTTTTT.

This rearrangement joins TRBV4-1 to TRBJ2-5; a weak D match, TRBD1 (6 bases). V shed 0 bases and J shed 4 bases, with 12 bases lying between them. The CDR3 is 15 amino acids. Germline V CDR1 and CDR2: MGHRA, YSYEKL. The CDR3, as DNA: TGCGCCAGCAGCCAAGATCCAGGGGCAGGAGAGACCCAGTACTTC. Its translation is CASSQDPGAGETQYF.

This clonotype was picked up many times. CDR3 in amino acids: CASSLAGQLLETQYF. The CDR3, as DNA: TGTGCCAGCAGTTTAGCGGGCCAGCTGCTAGAGACCCAGTACTTC. The chain employs TRBV28 and TRBJ2-5; TRBD2 might be the D (5 bases). V was cut by 2 bases and J by 4 bases, with 14 bases left in between. The length of the CDR3 is 15 residues. From germline, CDR1 is MDHEN and CDR2 SYDVKM.

Notes on this clonotype: Germline and junction disagree at one end, which may indicate a read error. This chain joins TRBV7-2 and TRBJ2-3, with 7 bases identical to TRBD1. The CDR3 sequence is 15 residues long. The germline V gene encodes CDR1 SGHTA and CDR2 FQGNSA. CDR3 residues: CASSLWDRTADTQYF. The CDR3 nucleotides read TGTGCCAGCAGCTTATGGGACAGAACCGCCGATACGCAGTATTTC.

The chain has TRBV7-8 and TRBJ2-1, with TRBD2 identical over 8 bases. The CDR3 has 15 residues. The V and J ends lost 5 bases and 3 bases, in that order; junction bases with no gene match: 6. In germline, CDR1 is SGHVS, CDR2 FQNEAQ. The CDR3 nucleotides read TGTGCCAGCAGCCCCCAGCGGGGGCTCTACAATGAGCAGTTCTTC. Translation: CASSPQRGLYNEQFF.

This clonotype was seen only a few times. CDR3 in DNA: TGTGCCAGCAGCTTAGAGATGGGCCTGCAGTATTTT. This codes for CASSLEMGLQYF. The chain joins TRBV7-6 to TRBJ2-3; D remains ambiguous. Germline V lookup: CDR1 SGHVS, CDR2 FNYEAQ. The CDR3 is 12 amino acids. The ends were cut back, 1 base at V and 11 bases at J, with 10 bases in the middle.

As concerns this clonotype: Germline is not matched at one junction end, which may reflect a read error. The rearrangement uses TRBV7-7 and TRBJ2-7, with TRBD1 identical over 9 bases. CDR1 is SSHAT and CDR2 is FNYEAQ in the germline V gene (reference sequence). This CDR3 has 15 amino acids. The CDR3 protein is CASSPSPGQGGVQYF. Here the CDR3 DNA reads TGTGCTAGCAGCCCCTCTCCGGGACAGGGAGGGGTGCAGTACTTC.

The chain combines TRBV11-3 with TRBJ2-1, with 9 bases lining up with TRBD1. Trimming at V came to 8 bases and at J to 8 bases, leaving 7 bases not matched to a gene. Germline CDR1 is SGHNT and CDR2 is YENEEA. The CDR3 length is 13 residues. CDR3 DNA: TGTGCCAGCGAGAGGACAGGGGCGTATGAGCAGTTCTTC. Residues: CASERTGAYEQFF.

The chain combines TRBV19 with TRBJ1-2, with a weak D call TRBD1 (5 bases). The CDR3 extends over 13 amino acids. The V end was cut by 9 bases, the J end by 4 bases, with 15 bases between. Germline V gives CDR1 LNHDA, CDR2 SQIVND (reference sequence). CDR3 sequence (DNA): TGTGCCAGCAGTCGATCAGGGATCTATGGCTACACCTTC. Encoded protein: CASSRSGIYGYTF.

In its sample, this clonotype was seen a few times. The chain recombines TRBV20-1 with TRBJ2-3; a weak D match, TRBD2 (6 bases). Germline V gene sequence: CDR1 DFQATT, CDR2 SNEGSKA (reference sequence). CDR3 length: 17 amino acids. Trimming shortened V by 5 bases and J by 0 bases, and 21 bases separated the two germline ends. The CDR3 here is CSASLRGGSGSTDTQYF. The CDR3 DNA is TGCAGTGCTTCCCTACGCGGAGGTAGCGGAAGCACAGATACGCAGTATTTT.

In this sample, this clonotype turned up a few times. The chain recombines TRBV20-1 with TRBJ2-1, with D tentatively TRBD2 (5 bases). V was cut by 4 bases and J by 10 bases, with 23 bases left in between. This CDR3 has 15 amino acids. Germline V gene sequence: CDR1 DFQATT, CDR2 SNEGSKA (reference sequence). The CDR3 reads CSATPTSPVSPEQFF. The CDR3 DNA follows: TGCAGTGCTACCCCCACTAGTCCGGTATCACCGGAGCAGTTCTTC.

This clonotype was seen only a few times. The genes are TRBV7-2 and TRBJ2-2; 8 nucleotides agree with TRBD1. V gave up 4 bases and J gave up 7 bases; unmatched junction bases: 11. The germline V gene encodes CDR1 SGHTA and CDR2 FQGNSA. The CDR3 length is 16 residues. For the CDR3, the DNA is TGTGCCAGCAGCTCCGCCCTCCAGGGGGCATTCGGGGAGCTGTTTTTT. It translates to CASSSALQGAFGELFF.